This T cell receptor beta chain was identified during a study of PD-L1 blockade in urothelial cancer. This clone was detected only a few times. The time point was: peripheral blood 6 weeks after treatment start. Metastatic or locally advanced urothelial carcinoma was present in the patients. Assay: immunoSEQ multiplex PCR; the TCRdb copy retains only in-frame clones and omits some. This repertoire shows roughly 45,000 clones, 80% to 90% found once; its top ten account for approximately 8.3%. This specimen consisted of PBMCs, obtained around atezolizumab (anti-PD-L1) treatment. The TCR was taken from a man between 70 and 80 years old with urothelial cancer.

The DNA for the CDR3 is TGTGCCATCAGGAAGGGGACTAGCGGGGGGTACCAAGAGACCCAGTACTTC. Protein: CAIRKGTSGGYQETQYF. The chain uses TRBV10-3 and TRBJ2-5; 15 positions match TRBD2. This CDR3 is built from 17 residues. The junction had 5 bases not matched to a gene; V was cut back by 6 bases and J by 0 bases. In germline, CDR1 is ENHRY, CDR2 SYGVKD.